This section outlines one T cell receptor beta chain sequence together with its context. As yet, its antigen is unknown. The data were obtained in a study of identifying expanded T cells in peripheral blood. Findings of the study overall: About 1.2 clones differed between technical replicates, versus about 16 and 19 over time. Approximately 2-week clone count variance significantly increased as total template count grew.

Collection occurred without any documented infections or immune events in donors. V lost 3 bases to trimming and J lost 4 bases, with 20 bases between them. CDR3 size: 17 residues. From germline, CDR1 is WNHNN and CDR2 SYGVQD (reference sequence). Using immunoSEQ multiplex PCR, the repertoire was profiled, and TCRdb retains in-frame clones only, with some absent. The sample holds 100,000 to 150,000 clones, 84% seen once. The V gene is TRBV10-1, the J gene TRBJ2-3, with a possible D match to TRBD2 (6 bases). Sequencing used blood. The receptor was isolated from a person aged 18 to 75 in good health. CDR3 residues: CASSDTPFSSVADTQYF. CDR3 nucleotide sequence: TGCGCCAGCAGTGACACCCCTTTTTCTAGCGTGGCAGATACGCAGTATTTT.